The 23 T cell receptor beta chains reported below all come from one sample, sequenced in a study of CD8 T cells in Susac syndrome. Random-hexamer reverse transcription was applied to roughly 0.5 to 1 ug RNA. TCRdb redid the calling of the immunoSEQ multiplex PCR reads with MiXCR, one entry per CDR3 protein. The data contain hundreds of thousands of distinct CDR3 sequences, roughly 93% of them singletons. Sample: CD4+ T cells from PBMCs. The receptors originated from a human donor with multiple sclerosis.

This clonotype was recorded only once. CDR3 protein: CASSFGLAGVNEQFF. CDR3 nucleotide sequence: TGTGCCAGCAGCTTTGGGCTAGCGGGAGTTAATGAGCAGTTCTTC. The V gene is TRBV5-4, the J gene TRBJ2-1; 10 positions agree with TRBD2. V shed 2 bases, J shed 7 bases, and the junction held 6 bases outside the gene matches. This CDR3 spans 15 amino acids. The germline gives CDR1 SGHNT, CDR2 YYREEE (reference sequence).

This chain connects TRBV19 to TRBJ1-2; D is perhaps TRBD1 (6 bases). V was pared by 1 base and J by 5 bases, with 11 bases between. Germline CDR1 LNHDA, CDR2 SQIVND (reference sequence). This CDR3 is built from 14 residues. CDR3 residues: CASSIGAGEYGYTF. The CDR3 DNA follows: TGTGCCAGTAGTATAGGGGCAGGGGAGTATGGCTACACCTTC.

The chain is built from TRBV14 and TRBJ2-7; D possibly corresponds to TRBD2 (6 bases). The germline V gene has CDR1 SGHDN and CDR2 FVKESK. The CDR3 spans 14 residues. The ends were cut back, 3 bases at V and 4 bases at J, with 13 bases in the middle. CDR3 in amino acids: CASSQSGGRYEQYV. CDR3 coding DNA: TGTGCCAGCAGCCAGTCTGGGGGGAGGTACGAGCAGTACGTC.

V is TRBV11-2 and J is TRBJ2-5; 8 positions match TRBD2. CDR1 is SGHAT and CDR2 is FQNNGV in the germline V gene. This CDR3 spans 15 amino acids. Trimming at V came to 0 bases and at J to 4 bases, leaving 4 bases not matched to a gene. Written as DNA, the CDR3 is TGTGCCAGCAGCTTAGATGGTCTAGCGGGAGAGACCCAGTACTTC. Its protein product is CASSLDGLAGETQYF.

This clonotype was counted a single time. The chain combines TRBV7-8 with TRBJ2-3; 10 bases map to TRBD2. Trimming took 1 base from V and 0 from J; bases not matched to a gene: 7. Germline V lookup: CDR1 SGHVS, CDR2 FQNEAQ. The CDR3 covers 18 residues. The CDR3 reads CASSLGRPGLASTDTQYF. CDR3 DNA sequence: TGTGCCAGCAGCTTAGGGCGCCCGGGACTAGCGAGCACAGATACGCAGTATTTT.

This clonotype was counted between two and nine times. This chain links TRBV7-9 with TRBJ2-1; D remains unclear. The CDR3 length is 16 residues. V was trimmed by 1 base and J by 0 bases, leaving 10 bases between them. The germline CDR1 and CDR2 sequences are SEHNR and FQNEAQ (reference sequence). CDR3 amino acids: CASSLVPSSSYNEQFF. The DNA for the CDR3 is TGTGCCAGCAGCTTAGTCCCCAGTAGCTCCTACAATGAGCAGTTCTTC.

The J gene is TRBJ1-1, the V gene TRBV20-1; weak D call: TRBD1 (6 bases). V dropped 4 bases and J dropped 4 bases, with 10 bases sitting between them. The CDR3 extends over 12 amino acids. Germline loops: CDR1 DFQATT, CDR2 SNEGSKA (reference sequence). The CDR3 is CSAIKGVTEAFF. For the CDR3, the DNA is TGCAGTGCTATCAAGGGGGTCACTGAAGCTTTCTTT.

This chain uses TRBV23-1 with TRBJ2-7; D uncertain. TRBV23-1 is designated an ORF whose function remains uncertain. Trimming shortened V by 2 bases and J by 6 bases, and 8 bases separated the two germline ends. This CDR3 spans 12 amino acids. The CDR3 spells CASSQPTAEQYV. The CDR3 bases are TGCGCCAGCAGTCAACCTACGGCCGAGCAGTACGTC.

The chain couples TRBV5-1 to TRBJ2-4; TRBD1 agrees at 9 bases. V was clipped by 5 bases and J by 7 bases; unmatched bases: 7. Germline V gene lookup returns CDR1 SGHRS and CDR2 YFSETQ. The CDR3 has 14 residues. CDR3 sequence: CASRKQGAENIQYF. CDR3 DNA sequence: TGCGCCAGCAGGAAACAGGGGGCGGAGAACATTCAGTACTTC.

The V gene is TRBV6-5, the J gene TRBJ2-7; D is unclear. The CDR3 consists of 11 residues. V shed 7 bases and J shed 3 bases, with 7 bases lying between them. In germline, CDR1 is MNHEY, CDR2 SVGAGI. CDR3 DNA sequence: TGTGCCAGCACCGGTATCTACGAGCAGTACTTC. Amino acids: CASTGIYEQYF.

The CDR3: CASSPGQGGNTEAFF. Here the CDR3 DNA reads TGTGCCAGCTCACCCGGACAGGGAGGGAACACTGAAGCTTTCTTT. V gene TRBV18 combines with J gene TRBJ1-1; 8 positions agree with TRBD1. The CDR3 covers 15 residues. Germline values: CDR1 KGHSH, CDR2 LQKENI. V lost 3 bases and J lost 1; bases outside the gene matches: 4.

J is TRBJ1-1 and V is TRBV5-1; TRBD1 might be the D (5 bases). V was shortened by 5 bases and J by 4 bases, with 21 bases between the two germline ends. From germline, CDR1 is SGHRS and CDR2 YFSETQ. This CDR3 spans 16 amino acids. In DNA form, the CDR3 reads TGCGCCAGCAGATCCGGGGACGCCGTGGAGGGCACTGAAGCTTTCTTT. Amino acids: CASRSGDAVEGTEAFF.

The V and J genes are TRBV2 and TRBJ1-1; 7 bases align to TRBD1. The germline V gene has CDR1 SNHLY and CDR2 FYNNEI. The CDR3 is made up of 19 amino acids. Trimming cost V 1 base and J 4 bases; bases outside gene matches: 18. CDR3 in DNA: TGTGCCAGCAGTGAAGTTGTGGCAGGGGGACGATTCTCGGGCACTGAAGCTTTCTTT. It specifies CASSEVVAGGRFSGTEAFF.

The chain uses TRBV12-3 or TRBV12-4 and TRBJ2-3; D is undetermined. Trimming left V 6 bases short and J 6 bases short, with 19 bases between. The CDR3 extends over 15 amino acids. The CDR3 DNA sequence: TGTGCCAGCAGCCCTGGGGTGGGCCGTGCGGATACGCAGTATTTT. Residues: CASSPGVGRADTQYF.

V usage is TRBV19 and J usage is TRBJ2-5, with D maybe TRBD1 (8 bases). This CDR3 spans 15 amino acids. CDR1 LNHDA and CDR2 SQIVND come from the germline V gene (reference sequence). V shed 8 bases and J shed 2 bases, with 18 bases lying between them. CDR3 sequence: CASEGGTGDQETQYF. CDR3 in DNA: TGTGCCAGTGAGGGGGGGACAGGAGATCAAGAGACCCAGTACTTC.

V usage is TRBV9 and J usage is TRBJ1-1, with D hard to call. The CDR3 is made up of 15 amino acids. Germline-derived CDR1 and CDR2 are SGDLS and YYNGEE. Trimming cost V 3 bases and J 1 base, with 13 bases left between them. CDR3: CASSASTVSNTEAFF. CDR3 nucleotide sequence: TGTGCCAGCAGCGCCTCGACGGTTTCGAACACTGAAGCTTTCTTT.

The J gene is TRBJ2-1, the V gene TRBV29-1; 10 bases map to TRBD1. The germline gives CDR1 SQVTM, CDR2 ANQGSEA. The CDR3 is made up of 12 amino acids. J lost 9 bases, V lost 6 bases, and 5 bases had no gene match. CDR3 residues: CSVSDRGREQFF. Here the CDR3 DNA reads TGCAGCGTATCCGACAGGGGGCGTGAGCAGTTCTTC.

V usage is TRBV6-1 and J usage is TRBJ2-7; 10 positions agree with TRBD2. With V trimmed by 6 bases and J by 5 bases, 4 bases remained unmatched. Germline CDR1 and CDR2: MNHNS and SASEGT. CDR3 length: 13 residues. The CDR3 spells CASRLAGVDEQYV. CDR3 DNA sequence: TGTGCCAGCAGGCTAGCGGGAGTCGACGAGCAGTACGTC.

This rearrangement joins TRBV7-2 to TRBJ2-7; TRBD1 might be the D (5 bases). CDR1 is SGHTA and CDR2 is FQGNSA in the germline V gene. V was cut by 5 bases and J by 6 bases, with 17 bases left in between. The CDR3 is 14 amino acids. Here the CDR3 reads CASSPDTGPGEQYF. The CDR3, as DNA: TGTGCCAGCAGCCCGGACACCGGCCCAGGCGAGCAGTACTTC.

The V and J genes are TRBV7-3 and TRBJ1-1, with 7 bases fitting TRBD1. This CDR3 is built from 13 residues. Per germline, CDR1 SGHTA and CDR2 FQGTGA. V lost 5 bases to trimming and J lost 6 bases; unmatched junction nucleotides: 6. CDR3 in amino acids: CASSRGTVAEAFF. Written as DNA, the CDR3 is TGTGCCAGCAGCCGTGGGACAGTAGCTGAAGCTTTCTTT.

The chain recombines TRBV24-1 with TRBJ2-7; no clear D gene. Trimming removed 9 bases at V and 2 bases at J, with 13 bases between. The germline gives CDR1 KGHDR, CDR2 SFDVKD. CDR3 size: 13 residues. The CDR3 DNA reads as TGTGCCACCGGTGGTAAAGGTACCTACGAGCAGTACGTC. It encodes CATGGKGTYEQYV.

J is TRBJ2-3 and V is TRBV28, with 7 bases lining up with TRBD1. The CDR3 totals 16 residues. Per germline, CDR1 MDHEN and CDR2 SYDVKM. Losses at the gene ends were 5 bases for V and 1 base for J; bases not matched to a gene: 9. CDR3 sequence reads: CASSPRQGLGTDTQYF. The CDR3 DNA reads TGTGCCAGCAGTCCTAGACAGGGTTTAGGCACAGATACGCAGTATTTT.

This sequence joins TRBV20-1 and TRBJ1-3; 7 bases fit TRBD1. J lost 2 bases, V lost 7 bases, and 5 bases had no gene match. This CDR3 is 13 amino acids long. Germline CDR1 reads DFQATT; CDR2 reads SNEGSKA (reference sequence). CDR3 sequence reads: CSVYRGTGNTIYF. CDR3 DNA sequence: TGCAGTGTTTACAGGGGAACTGGAAACACCATATATTTT.